This T cell receptor beta chain is from a study of blood T cell repertoires in COVID-19. Clones were read by immunoSEQ multiplex PCR, and TCRdb kept only the in-frame ones, dropping some. The sample consists of about 200,000 clones, about 88% of them appearing once. Trimming pared 0 bases from V and 8 bases from J, leaving 13 bases between. The germline V gene has CDR1 MNHEY and CDR2 SMNVEV (reference sequence). This CDR3 is built from 14 residues. The sample comprised peripheral blood. The chain is built from TRBV27 and TRBJ1-2; D may be TRBD1 (6 bases). The sequence derives from a man in his sixties with acute or convalescent COVID-19. In DNA form, the CDR3 reads TGTGCCAGCAGTTTATCTACAGGGTTGGGCGGCTACACCTTC. Translation gives CASSLSTGLGGYTF.